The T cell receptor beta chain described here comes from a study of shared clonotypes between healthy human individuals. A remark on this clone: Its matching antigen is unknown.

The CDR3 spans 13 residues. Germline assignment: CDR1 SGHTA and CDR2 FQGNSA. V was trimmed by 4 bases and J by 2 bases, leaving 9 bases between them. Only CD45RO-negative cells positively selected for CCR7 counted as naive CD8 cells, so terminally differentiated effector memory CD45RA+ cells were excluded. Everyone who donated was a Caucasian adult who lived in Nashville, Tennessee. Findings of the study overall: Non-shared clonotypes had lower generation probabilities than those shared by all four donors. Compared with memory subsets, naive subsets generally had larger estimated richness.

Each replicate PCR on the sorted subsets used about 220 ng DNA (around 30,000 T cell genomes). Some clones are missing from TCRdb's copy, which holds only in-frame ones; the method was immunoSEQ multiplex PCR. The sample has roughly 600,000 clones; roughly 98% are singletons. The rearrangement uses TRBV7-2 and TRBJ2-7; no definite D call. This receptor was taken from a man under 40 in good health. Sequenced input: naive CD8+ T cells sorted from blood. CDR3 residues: CASSSGGAYEQYF. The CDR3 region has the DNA TGTGCCAGCAGCTCGGGTGGGGCCTACGAGCAGTACTTC.